This is a list of T cell receptor beta chains from one sample in a study of T cell responses to AZD1222 COVID-19 vaccine. Generated by immunoSEQ multiplex PCR, the TCRdb table keeps only in-frame clones and is missing some. Found here are around 120,000 clones, approximately 85% of them singletons; the top ten hold 15% to 20%. Sequenced here: peripheral blood, sampled on day 0 of MenACWY control vaccination. These TCRs come from an adult in good health. The CDR3 runs from the conserved cysteine through the conserved F or W. Each record gives: J gene, clone size, D gene, CDR3 length, V gene, CDR3 DNA, CDR3 protein. A D gene is named only where the DNA matches it firmly. The size of a clone is reported for some rows only, either as once, few or many, or as a class for expanded clones.

j_gene: TRBJ1-2; abundance: .; d_gene: .; len: 11; v_gene: TRBV6-5; CDR3nt: TGTGCCAGCAATGTTGCCTATGGCTACACCTTC; CDR3aa: CASNVAYGYTF
j_gene: TRBJ1-5; abundance: few; d_gene: .; len: 16; v_gene: TRBV6-2/TRBV6-3; CDR3nt: TGTGCCAGCAGTTACCCCGGGGGCTTGGGCAATCAGCCCCAGCATTTT; CDR3aa: CASSYPGGLGNQPQHF
j_gene: TRBJ2-7; abundance: .; d_gene: .; len: 12; v_gene: TRBV30; CDR3nt: TGTGCCTGGAGTAAACAGTCCTACGAGCAGTACTTC; CDR3aa: CAWSKQSYEQYF
j_gene: TRBJ1-2; abundance: once; d_gene: .; len: 15; v_gene: TRBV28; CDR3nt: TGTGCCAGCAGGGAATTCTCTGGGGGGGGCGGAGGCTACACCTTC; CDR3aa: CASREFSGGGGGYTF
j_gene: TRBJ2-7; abundance: .; d_gene: .; len: 11; v_gene: TRBV7-6; CDR3nt: TGTGCCAGCAGCCCAGGGAGCGAGCAGTACTTC; CDR3aa: CASSPGSEQYF
j_gene: TRBJ2-1; abundance: .; d_gene: TRBD1; len: 15; v_gene: TRBV24-1; CDR3nt: TGTGCCACCAGTGATTACAGGGGGCGTTACAATGAGCAGTTCTTC; CDR3aa: CATSDYRGRYNEQFF
j_gene: TRBJ2-7; abundance: .; d_gene: .; len: 10; v_gene: TRBV6-5; CDR3nt: TGTGCCAGCAGGGGTAACGAGCAGTACTTC; CDR3aa: CASRGNEQYF
j_gene: TRBJ2-5; abundance: .; d_gene: TRBD2; len: 15; v_gene: TRBV24-1; CDR3nt: TGTGCCACCAGTGACCGCGGGAGTCTCGGAGAGACCCAGTACTTC; CDR3aa: CATSDRGSLGETQYF
j_gene: TRBJ1-2; abundance: once; d_gene: .; len: 13; v_gene: TRBV29-1; CDR3nt: TGCAGCGTTGAATGGGGGACAAGTTATGGCTACACCTTC; CDR3aa: CSVEWGTSYGYTF
j_gene: TRBJ2-7; abundance: .; d_gene: TRBD2; len: 14; v_gene: TRBV4-1; CDR3nt: TGCGCCAGCAGCGCGCTAGCGGGAGGATACGAGCAGTACTTC; CDR3aa: CASSALAGGYEQYF
j_gene: TRBJ1-2; abundance: .; d_gene: .; len: 11; v_gene: TRBV20-1; CDR3nt: TGCAGTGCTAGGGACAGCACGAAGTACACCTTC; CDR3aa: CSARDSTKYTF
j_gene: TRBJ2-7; abundance: few; d_gene: TRBD1; len: 12; v_gene: TRBV29-1; CDR3nt: TGCAGCGGAGGGACAGGGACGGGAGAGCAGTACTTC; CDR3aa: CSGGTGTGEQYF
j_gene: TRBJ1-5; abundance: .; d_gene: .; len: 14; v_gene: TRBV6-5; CDR3nt: TGTGCCAGCAGTTACTCGGGAGGCAATCAGCCCCAGCATTTT; CDR3aa: CASSYSGGNQPQHF
j_gene: TRBJ2-7; abundance: .; d_gene: .; len: 14; v_gene: TRBV12-1; CDR3nt: TGTGCCAGCAGCTTCCGGACAGGGATGGACGAGCAGTACTTC; CDR3aa: CASSFRTGMDEQYF
j_gene: TRBJ2-7; abundance: few; d_gene: TRBD2; len: 14; v_gene: TRBV11-2; CDR3nt: TGTGCCAGCAGAATAGCGGGAGGGCCTCGTGAGCAGTACTTC; CDR3aa: CASRIAGGPREQYF
j_gene: TRBJ1-1; abundance: .; d_gene: .; len: 15; v_gene: TRBV9; CDR3nt: TGTGCCAGCAGCCTAAACCAGTTGGCGAACACTGAAGCTTTCTTT; CDR3aa: CASSLNQLANTEAFF
j_gene: TRBJ1-1; abundance: .; d_gene: .; len: 13; v_gene: TRBV9; CDR3nt: TGTGCCAGCAGCGGGGGGTTGGGCACTGAAGCTTTCTTT; CDR3aa: CASSGGLGTEAFF
j_gene: TRBJ2-3; abundance: .; d_gene: TRBD2; len: 16; v_gene: TRBV7-2; CDR3nt: TGTGCCAGCAGCTTTCGACTAGCGGGAAGCACAGATACGCAGTATTTT; CDR3aa: CASSFRLAGSTDTQYF
j_gene: TRBJ2-5; abundance: once; d_gene: TRBD1; len: 15; v_gene: TRBV18; CDR3nt: TGTGCCAGCTCACCACGACAGGGGGCGAAAGAGACCCAGTACTTC; CDR3aa: CASSPRQGAKETQYF
j_gene: TRBJ2-5; abundance: .; d_gene: TRBD2; len: 17; v_gene: TRBV7-9; CDR3nt: TGTGCCAGCAGCCCATTCGGGGACGGGAGGGCCCATGAGACCCAGTACTTC; CDR3aa: CASSPFGDGRAHETQYF
j_gene: TRBJ1-1; abundance: .; d_gene: .; len: 17; v_gene: TRBV2; CDR3nt: TGTGCCAGCAGTGGACCCGGGGCAGGGATGGGGGACACTGAAGCTTTCTTT; CDR3aa: CASSGPGAGMGDTEAFF
j_gene: TRBJ1-5; abundance: once; d_gene: TRBD1; len: 18; v_gene: TRBV28; CDR3nt: TGTGCCAGCAGTTCCAGACAGGGGCGGAATTATAGCAATCAGCCCCAGCATTTT; CDR3aa: CASSSRQGRNYSNQPQHF
j_gene: TRBJ2-7; abundance: .; d_gene: .; len: 14; v_gene: TRBV19; CDR3nt: TGTGCCAGTAGTATAGACTCCCGGGCCTACGAGCAGTACTTC; CDR3aa: CASSIDSRAYEQYF
j_gene: TRBJ1-5; abundance: .; d_gene: TRBD1; len: 13; v_gene: TRBV28; CDR3nt: TGTGCCAGCCGGACAGGGTTTGGTCAGCCCCAGCATTTT; CDR3aa: CASRTGFGQPQHF
j_gene: TRBJ2-5; abundance: .; d_gene: TRBD2; len: 15; v_gene: TRBV28; CDR3nt: TGTGCCACACACTCGAGCGGGAGGGATGGTGAGACCCAGTACTTC; CDR3aa: CATHSSGRDGETQYF
j_gene: TRBJ2-7; abundance: .; d_gene: .; len: 15; v_gene: TRBV6-1; CDR3nt: TGTGCCAGCAGTGAAGCGGCAGGGAGCTCCTACGAGCAGTACTTC; CDR3aa: CASSEAAGSSYEQYF
j_gene: TRBJ2-7; abundance: once; d_gene: .; len: 15; v_gene: TRBV28; CDR3nt: TGTGCCAGCAGTCCCTGGGGGGACACCTCCTACGAGCAGTACTTC; CDR3aa: CASSPWGDTSYEQYF
j_gene: TRBJ1-5; abundance: .; d_gene: .; len: 13; v_gene: TRBV24-1; CDR3nt: TGTGCCACCAGTGGCATAGGTTCCCAGCCCCAGCATTTT; CDR3aa: CATSGIGSQPQHF
j_gene: TRBJ1-2; abundance: .; d_gene: .; len: 14; v_gene: TRBV5-4; CDR3nt: TGTGCCAGCAGCAAGGCGTTGGAGGGATATGGCTACACCTTC; CDR3aa: CASSKALEGYGYTF
j_gene: TRBJ1-2; abundance: .; d_gene: .; len: 12; v_gene: TRBV28; CDR3nt: TGTGCCAGCAGTACGCTCCCTATGGGCTACACCTTC; CDR3aa: CASSTLPMGYTF
j_gene: TRBJ2-1; abundance: few; d_gene: TRBD1; len: 16; v_gene: TRBV24-1; CDR3nt: TGTGCCACCAGTGATAAACCGGGACAGGGCTACAATGAGCAGTTCTTC; CDR3aa: CATSDKPGQGYNEQFF
j_gene: TRBJ1-4; abundance: .; d_gene: TRBD1; len: 15; v_gene: TRBV6-5; CDR3nt: TGTGCCAGCAGGGGAGACAGGGGGCGGGGTGAAAAACTGTTTTTT; CDR3aa: CASRGDRGRGEKLFF
j_gene: TRBJ1-4; abundance: .; d_gene: TRBD1; len: 14; v_gene: TRBV5-1; CDR3nt: TGCGCCAGCAGCTTGGGGGACAGCGTCGAAAAACTGTTTTTT; CDR3aa: CASSLGDSVEKLFF
j_gene: TRBJ2-7; abundance: .; d_gene: .; len: 15; v_gene: TRBV24-1; CDR3nt: TGTGCCACCAGTGACCCATGGGACTCTTCCGACGAGCAGTACTTC; CDR3aa: CATSDPWDSSDEQYF
j_gene: TRBJ2-7; abundance: .; d_gene: TRBD1; len: 16; v_gene: TRBV6-1; CDR3nt: TGTGCCAGCAGTGACCAGGGGGCCGTGACATCCTACGAGCAGTACTTC; CDR3aa: CASSDQGAVTSYEQYF
j_gene: TRBJ2-7; abundance: .; d_gene: TRBD2; len: 13; v_gene: TRBV18; CDR3nt: TGTGCCAGGCCTGGGGGGGAATCCTACGAGCAGTACTTC; CDR3aa: CARPGGESYEQYF
j_gene: TRBJ1-2; abundance: .; d_gene: .; len: 10; v_gene: TRBV29-1; CDR3nt: TGCAGCGCCGGAGACGCTCTTCTGGCCTTC; CDR3aa: CSAGDALLAF
j_gene: TRBJ2-3; abundance: .; d_gene: .; len: 16; v_gene: TRBV19; CDR3nt: TGTGCCAGTAGTATACCGGGCAAATCTAGCACAGATACGCAGTATTTT; CDR3aa: CASSIPGKSSTDTQYF
j_gene: TRBJ2-1; abundance: .; d_gene: TRBD2; len: 16; v_gene: TRBV3-1/TRBV3-2; CDR3nt: TGTGCCAGCAGCCAAGATCTCCGGGGGGCCTACAATGAGCAGTTCTTC; CDR3aa: CASSQDLRGAYNEQFF
j_gene: TRBJ2-2; abundance: .; d_gene: TRBD1; len: 15; v_gene: TRBV2; CDR3nt: TGTGCCAGCAGGAGGGACAGGGGTACGACCGGGGAGCTGTTTTTT; CDR3aa: CASRRDRGTTGELFF
j_gene: TRBJ1-2; abundance: .; d_gene: .; len: 14; v_gene: TRBV7-2; CDR3nt: TGTGCCAGCAGCTATGGTTTGGCACCCTATGGCTACACCTTC; CDR3aa: CASSYGLAPYGYTF
j_gene: TRBJ1-4; abundance: .; d_gene: .; len: 15; v_gene: TRBV6-5; CDR3nt: TGTGCCAGCAGTTACACCCAGGGTTACGGTGAAAAACTGTTTTTT; CDR3aa: CASSYTQGYGEKLFF
j_gene: TRBJ2-7; abundance: .; d_gene: .; len: 13; v_gene: TRBV10-1; CDR3nt: TGCGCCAGCAGTGACCCGGGGAACTACGAGCAGTACTTC; CDR3aa: CASSDPGNYEQYF
j_gene: TRBJ2-1; abundance: .; d_gene: TRBD2; len: 15; v_gene: TRBV4-1; CDR3nt: TGCGCCAGCAGCCAAGGACTAGCGGGAGGTAATGAGCAGTTCTTC; CDR3aa: CASSQGLAGGNEQFF
j_gene: TRBJ2-7; abundance: .; d_gene: .; len: 15; v_gene: TRBV28; CDR3nt: TGTGCCAGCAGGCCGCACGCTGGACCCCCCTACGAGCAGTACTTC; CDR3aa: CASRPHAGPPYEQYF
j_gene: TRBJ1-5; abundance: .; d_gene: .; len: 14; v_gene: TRBV19; CDR3nt: TGTGCCAGTAGCGGACACCCTAGCAATCAGCCCCAGCATTTT; CDR3aa: CASSGHPSNQPQHF
j_gene: TRBJ2-1; abundance: .; d_gene: .; len: 12; v_gene: TRBV27; CDR3nt: TGTGCCAGCAGTTTGCGCCCCAATGAGCAGTTCTTC; CDR3aa: CASSLRPNEQFF
j_gene: TRBJ1-3; abundance: .; d_gene: .; len: 14; v_gene: TRBV14; CDR3nt: TGTGCCAGCAGCCATCGGGGGTATGGAAACACCATATATTTT; CDR3aa: CASSHRGYGNTIYF
j_gene: TRBJ2-2; abundance: .; d_gene: .; len: 14; v_gene: TRBV4-1; CDR3nt: TGCGCCAGCAGCCAAGAAGGAGGCGCCGGGGAGCTGTTTTTT; CDR3aa: CASSQEGGAGELFF
j_gene: TRBJ1-6; abundance: .; d_gene: TRBD1; len: 14; v_gene: TRBV5-1; CDR3nt: TGCGCCAGCAGCCCGACAGGGATGGGTTCACCCCTCCACTTT; CDR3aa: CASSPTGMGSPLHF
j_gene: TRBJ2-3; abundance: once; d_gene: TRBD2; len: 15; v_gene: TRBV5-1; CDR3nt: TGCGCCAGCAGCTTGCCTAGCGGGAGCGCAGATACGCAGTATTTT; CDR3aa: CASSLPSGSADTQYF
j_gene: TRBJ1-2; abundance: .; d_gene: .; len: 13; v_gene: TRBV28; CDR3nt: TGTGCCAGCAGCCCTCCGGGGATCTATGGCTACACCTTC; CDR3aa: CASSPPGIYGYTF
j_gene: TRBJ2-2; abundance: .; d_gene: TRBD1; len: 16; v_gene: TRBV30; CDR3nt: TGTGCCTGGAGTCTGTGGGGACAGATAAACACCGGGGAGCTGTTTTTT; CDR3aa: CAWSLWGQINTGELFF
j_gene: TRBJ2-3; abundance: .; d_gene: .; len: 12; v_gene: TRBV12-3/TRBV12-4; CDR3nt: TGTGCCAGCACTTTCGTTCAGGATACGCAGTATTTT; CDR3aa: CASTFVQDTQYF
j_gene: TRBJ2-2; abundance: .; d_gene: TRBD2; len: 14; v_gene: TRBV27; CDR3nt: TGTGCCAGCAGTTCCCCGGTCGGGGGGAAAGGGCTGTTTTTT; CDR3aa: CASSSPVGGKGLFF
j_gene: TRBJ1-5; abundance: few; d_gene: .; len: 15; v_gene: TRBV7-2; CDR3nt: TGTGCCAGCAGCTTAGGACAGAATAGCAATCAGCCCCAGCATTTT; CDR3aa: CASSLGQNSNQPQHF
j_gene: TRBJ1-5; abundance: .; d_gene: .; len: 16; v_gene: TRBV27; CDR3nt: TGTGCCAGCAGGAAACGAGGGCTGATGGAAAATCAGCCCCAGCATTTT; CDR3aa: CASRKRGLMENQPQHF
j_gene: TRBJ1-2; abundance: .; d_gene: TRBD1; len: 12; v_gene: TRBV10-3; CDR3nt: TGTGCCATCAGTGGGGACAGCTATGGCTACACCTTC; CDR3aa: CAISGDSYGYTF
j_gene: TRBJ2-2; abundance: few; d_gene: .; len: 16; v_gene: TRBV2; CDR3nt: TGTGCCAGCAGTGCCCGACAGGCAGGGGACACCGGGGAGCTGTTTTTT; CDR3aa: CASSARQAGDTGELFF